Detailed here is one T cell receptor (beta chain). Its matching antigen is unknown. This sample stems from a study of blood T cells in healthy people across ages. General study results and limits: Without sorted subsets, naive and antigen-experienced compartments could not be conclusively compared. Both naive CD4+ cell counts and diversity were greater in long-lived donors than in aged donors.

V was pared by 5 bases and J by 4 bases, with 9 bases of the junction left unmatched. In germline, CDR1 is DFQATT, CDR2 SNEGSKA (reference sequence). The CDR3 spans 14 residues. RNA extraction gave at least 5.5 micrograms of total RNA per sample. A second PCR, run for about 6 to 11 cycles, used a sample-barcoded 5' primer plus a J-beta primer mix. Per-sample output comprised a minimum of 2.5 million paired-end reads containing CDR3. TCRdb independently ran MiXCR on the 5' RACE reads; one entry per CDR3 protein. The sample comprises over 950,000 distinct CDR3 sequences, 51% of which are singletons, and 20% to 25% rests with the top ten.

Specimen: blood. This chain uses TRBV20-1 with TRBJ2-5; 8 nucleotides match TRBD1. The TCR originated in a woman aged 60-75 years in good health. The CDR3, as DNA: TGCAGTGCTCGTGGACAGGGCCTGCGAGAGACCCAGTACTTC. This translates into CSARGQGLRETQYF.